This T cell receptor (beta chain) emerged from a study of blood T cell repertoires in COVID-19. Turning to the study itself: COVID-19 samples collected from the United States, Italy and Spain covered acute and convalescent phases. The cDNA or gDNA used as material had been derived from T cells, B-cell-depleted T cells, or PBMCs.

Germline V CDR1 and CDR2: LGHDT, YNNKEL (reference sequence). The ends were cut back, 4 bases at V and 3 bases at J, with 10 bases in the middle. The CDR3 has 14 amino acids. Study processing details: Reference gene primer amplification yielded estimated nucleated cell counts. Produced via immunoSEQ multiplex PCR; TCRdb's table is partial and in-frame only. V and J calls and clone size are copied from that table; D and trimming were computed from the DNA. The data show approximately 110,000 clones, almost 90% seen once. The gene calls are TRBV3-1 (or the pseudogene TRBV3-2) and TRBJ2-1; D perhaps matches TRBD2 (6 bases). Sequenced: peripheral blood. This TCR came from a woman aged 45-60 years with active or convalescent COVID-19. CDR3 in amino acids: CASSPSVRYNEQFF. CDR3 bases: TGTGCCAGCAGCCCTAGCGTTCGCTACAATGAGCAGTTCTTC.